Listed here are 18 T cell receptor beta chains from one sample, sequenced in a study of T cells in Graves' hyperthyroidism and ophthalmopathy. From RNA transcripts, TCR beta CDR3 regions were amplified. First-round RT-PCR with HTBI primers amplified the TCR CDR3 region. TCRdb re-analysed the multiplex PCR reads in MiXCR, keeping a single row per CDR3 protein. The sample lists over 400,000 distinct CDR3 sequences, roughly 22% seen once, with approximately 54% in the top ten. Sample: blood. Every receptor here comes from a woman in her seventies with Graves' ophthalmopathy.

This clonotype was detected many times. The rearrangement uses TRBV6-1 and TRBJ2-3; TRBD2 agrees at 8 bases. Germline CDR1 is MNHNS and CDR2 is SASEGT. J was trimmed by 2 bases and V by 5 bases; bases with no gene match: 3. There are 14 residues in the CDR3. CDR3 DNA: TGTGCCAGCAGTCGTAGCGGGAACACAGATACGCAGTATTTT. Translated: CASSRSGNTDTQYF.

This clonotype has a count of ten or more. V and J are TRBV2 and TRBJ2-3; the D gene is possibly TRBD1 (6 bases). CDR1 is SNHLY, CDR2 FYNNEI, per germline. The CDR3 has 15 amino acids. V was trimmed by 2 bases and J by 3 bases, leaving 12 bases between them. The DNA for the CDR3 is TGTGCCAGCAGTGAATTCCGACAGGAAACAGATACGCAGTATTTT. It encodes CASSEFRQETDTQYF.

The J gene is TRBJ1-1, the V gene TRBV9; weak D call: TRBD1 (5 bases). Between the trimmed V and J ends, which lost 0 bases and 1 base, there was a span of 13 bases. There are 16 residues in the CDR3. Germline loops: CDR1 SGDLS, CDR2 YYNGEE. The DNA for the CDR3 is TGTGCCAGCAGCGTAGCTGGGGCAGGAAAGAACACTGAAGCTTTCTTT. This sequence encodes CASSVAGAGKNTEAFF.

This clonotype occurred once. Germline and junction disagree at one end, which may indicate a read error. This chain connects TRBV2 to TRBJ1-2; D is undetermined. Looked up from germline, CDR1 is SNHLY and CDR2 is FYNNEI. This CDR3 is 12 amino acids long. The CDR3 here is CASSPANYVYTF. The CDR3 DNA follows: TGTGCCAGCAGCCCAGCTAACTATGTCTACACCTTC.

In DNA, the CDR3 is TGTGCCAGCACCATGACAGGGGGGCCTACCGGGGAGCTGTTTTTT. It yields the protein CASTMTGGPTGELFF. The chain is built from TRBV6-1 and TRBJ2-2; 9 positions match TRBD1. Germline V gene lookup returns CDR1 MNHNS and CDR2 SASEGT. The V segment lost 7 bases and the J segment 5 bases; nucleotides outside the gene matches: 8. CDR3 length equals 15 residues.

In this sample, this clonotype turned up a few times. CDR3 protein: CASRRQGGGNQPQHF. The CDR3, as DNA: TGTGCCAGCAGACGACAGGGGGGCGGCAATCAGCCCCAGCATTTT. The genes are TRBV28 and TRBJ1-5, with 9 bases that match TRBD1. The CDR3 extends over 15 amino acids. Germline V lookup: CDR1 MDHEN, CDR2 SYDVKM. V was clipped by 6 bases and J by 2 bases; unmatched bases: 5. The full variable domain, with the rest looked up from reference TRBV28 and TRBJ1-5, is DVKVTQSSRYLVKRTGEKVFLECVQDMDHENMFWYRQDPGLGLRLIYFSYDVKMKEKGDIPEGYSVSREKKERFSLILESASTNQTSMYLCASRRQGGGNQPQHFGDGTRLSIL.

This chain links TRBV12-3 or TRBV12-4 with TRBJ1-5, with a tentative D call TRBD1 (6 bases). The CDR3 runs 15 residues. V lost 4 bases and J lost 9, with 19 bases in between. CDR3 amino acids: CASSYSRQGMTPQHF. The CDR3, as DNA: TGTGCCAGCAGTTACTCGAGGCAGGGGATGACGCCCCAGCATTTT.

The V call is TRBV20-1, the J call TRBJ2-2; TRBD2 matches at 9 bases. From germline, CDR1 is DFQATT and CDR2 SNEGSKA (reference sequence). V shed 6 bases, J shed 3 bases, and the junction held 5 bases outside the gene matches. The CDR3 loop spans 14 amino acids. As DNA, the CDR3 is TGCAGTGCCCCAGGACTAGCGTACACCGGGGAGCTGTTTTTT. Translation: CSAPGLAYTGELFF.

The sample holds many counts of this clonotype. The genes are TRBV12-3 or TRBV12-4 and TRBJ1-5, with a possible D match to TRBD1 (5 bases). V lost 5 bases, J lost 1 base, and 24 bases lay in between. CDR3 length: 19 amino acids. In DNA, the CDR3 is TGTGCCAGCAGTGTTCGGGGGTTTAGTGGGGTGGCGAGCAATCAGCCCCAGCATTTT. Amino acid sequence: CASSVRGFSGVASNQPQHF.

This clonotype was seen only a few times. The chain carries TRBV5-6 and TRBJ2-2, with D perhaps TRBD1 (6 bases). The germline V gene encodes CDR1 SGHDT and CDR2 YYEEEE. V lost 4 bases and J 5 bases, leaving 12 bases between the germline ends. The CDR3 spans 14 residues. The CDR3 loop is CASSPVQGTGELFF. The CDR3, as DNA: TGTGCCAGCAGCCCCGTACAGGGAACCGGGGAGCTGTTTTTT.

This rearrangement joins TRBV6-2 or TRBV6-3 to TRBJ2-5; 12 positions match TRBD1. CDR1 and CDR2 (germline): MNHEY, SVGEGT. The V and J ends lost 1 base and 4 bases, in that order; junction bases with no gene match: 1. The length of the CDR3 is 15 residues. The CDR3 sequence: CASSYWDRGPETQYF. For the CDR3, the DNA is TGTGCCAGCAGTTACTGGGACAGGGGGCCAGAGACCCAGTACTTC.

This clonotype was found many times. The gene calls are TRBV6-2 or TRBV6-3 and TRBJ2-7, with TRBD2 matching over 8 bases. The V and J ends lost 6 bases and 2 bases, in that order; junction bases with no gene match: 9. The CDR3 is 15 amino acids. From germline, CDR1 is MNHEY and CDR2 SVGEGT. In nucleotides, the CDR3 is TGTGCCAGCAGACGTCACGGACTAGCCCCCTACGAGCAGTACTTC. Translating gives CASRRHGLAPYEQYF.

The chain uses TRBV19 and TRBJ1-2, with TRBD1 matching over 10 bases. Germline V gene lookup returns CDR1 LNHDA and CDR2 SQIVND (reference sequence). This CDR3 spans 15 amino acids. The J segment lost 8 bases and the V segment lost 6 bases, leaving 12 bases of the junction unmatched. CDR3 coding DNA: TGTGCCAGTAGGGACAGGGGGGCGTTTGTTAAAGGCTACACCTTC. This sequence encodes CASRDRGAFVKGYTF.

This clonotype was counted between two and nine times. A read error may account for a junction end that differs from germline. The chain couples TRBV12-3 or TRBV12-4 to TRBJ2-5; D is perhaps TRBD1 (6 bases). The CDR3 extends over 14 amino acids. The CDR3: CTSSFAGEKETQYF. DNA of the CDR3: TGTACCAGCAGTTTCGCAGGGGAGAAAGAGACCCAGTACTTC.

This clonotype occurred a few times. This chain links TRBV5-1 with TRBJ2-7; a possible D gene is TRBD1 (5 bases). The ends were cut back, 1 base at V and 5 bases at J, with 13 bases in the middle. CDR1 is SGHRS, CDR2 YFSETQ, per germline. CDR3 length: 14 residues. The CDR3 region has the DNA TGCGCCAGCAGCTTGTATGGCAGGGAAAACGAGCAGTACTTC. Its protein is CASSLYGRENEQYF.

The chain has TRBV7-9 and TRBJ1-2; TRBD1 matches 9 bases. The CDR3 length is 17 residues. V was clipped by 1 base and J by 9 bases; unmatched bases: 15. The germline CDR1 and CDR2 sequences are SEHNR and FQNEAQ (reference sequence). Here the CDR3 reads CASSLVTQGALGHSYTF. CDR3 nucleotides: TGTGCCAGCAGCTTAGTAACACAGGGGGCCTTAGGTCATAGCTACACCTTC. The complete variable domain, with remaining parts taken from reference TRBV7-9 and TRBJ1-2, reads DTGVSQNPRHKITKRGQNVTFRCDPISEHNRLYWYRQTLGQGPEFLTYFQNEAQLEKSRLLSDRFSAERPKGSFSTLEIQRTEQGDSAMYLCASSLVTQGALGHSYTFGSGTRLTVV.

This clonotype was counted many times. The chain joins TRBV5-5 to TRBJ2-3; D call uncertain. This CDR3 is 15 amino acids long. Germline V gene data show CDR1 as SGHKS and CDR2 as YYEKEE (reference sequence). Trimming pared 0 bases from V and 0 bases from J, leaving 8 bases between. CDR3 DNA sequence: TGTGCCAGCAGCTTGGCCACCCACAGCACAGATACGCAGTATTTT. Translated, it gives CASSLATHSTDTQYF. Supplemented by reference TRBV5-5 and TRBJ2-3, the full variable domain reads DAGVTQSPTHLIKTRGQQVTLRCSPISGHKSVSWYQQVLGQGPQFIFQYYEKEERGRGNFPDRFSARQFPNYSSELNVNALLLGDSALYLCASSLATHSTDTQYFGPGTRLTVL.

This clonotype appeared a few times. V is TRBV12-5 and J is TRBJ2-1; D unclear. The CDR3 loop spans 13 amino acids. V was cut by 3 bases and J by 0 bases, with 3 bases left in between. CDR1 and CDR2 (germline): LGHNT, FRNRAP. This CDR3 is CASGFGSYNEQFF. CDR3 DNA sequence: TGTGCTAGTGGTTTCGGCTCCTACAATGAGCAGTTCTTC.